This TCR beta chain appears in the sequencing data of a study of OX40 agonist ivuxolimab in advanced cancers. Study context: Subjects had a mean age of about 60 years, with a range of about 23 to 79; less than 90% were male.

Per germline, CDR1 KGHSH and CDR2 LQKENI. The CDR3 sequence is 14 residues long. The ends lost 2 bases at V and 15 bases at J; junction bases unmatched: 9. The table came from immunoSEQ multiplex PCR; TCRdb's copy has only in-frame clones and leaves some out. Seen here are around 95,000 clones, 90% to 95% observed once, and the top ten hold around 0.28%. This clonotype originated in an adult with an advanced solid tumor such as melanoma, head and neck, liver or kidney cancer. The sample here was CD4+ or CD8+ T cells sorted from blood, taken in a trial of the OX40 agonist ivuxolimab. The gene calls are TRBV18 and TRBJ2-1; 11 bases fit TRBD2. CDR3 sequence: CASSPGTSGSLGFF. DNA of the CDR3: TGTGCCAGCTCACCAGGGACTAGCGGTTCCCTGGGGTTCTTC.